A selection of T cell receptor beta chains follows, all from one sample in a study of radiotherapy plus CTLA-4 blockade in lung cancer. The repertoire was sequenced with immunoSEQ multiplex PCR; TCRdb's copy has only in-frame clones and lacks some. The sample shows about 59,000 clones, under 75% of them seen only once. The source material was peripheral blood, sampled from a patient treated with radiotherapy plus ipilimumab. The receptors come from a human donor with non-small cell lung cancer whose response to radiotherapy plus ipilimumab could not be evaluated. Each CDR3 is given with its conserved first and last residue. Some rows have no size entry. The others give once, few or many, or a class for an expanded clone.

j_gene: TRBJ2-3; abundance: -; len: 15; v_gene: TRBV10-3; CDR3aa: CAIRDGTGLTDSQYF
j_gene: TRBJ1-6; abundance: -; len: 18; v_gene: TRBV10-3; CDR3aa: CAIRASGGHNSYNSPLHF
j_gene: TRBJ2-3; abundance: few; len: 14; v_gene: TRBV5-6; CDR3aa: CASSWGGTPQRQYF
j_gene: TRBJ2-7; abundance: -; len: 15; v_gene: TRBV7-9; CDR3aa: CASSSRVGQEVKQYF
j_gene: TRBJ1-2; abundance: -; len: 14; v_gene: TRBV6-5; CDR3aa: CASTRIGSNYGYTF
j_gene: TRBJ2-4; abundance: -; len: 18; v_gene: TRBV5-1; CDR3aa: CASSPRPSTPGQENIQYF
j_gene: TRBJ1-4; abundance: once; len: 15; v_gene: TRBV9; CDR3aa: CASSAKAGGPEKLFF
j_gene: TRBJ2-7; abundance: -; len: 15; v_gene: TRBV5-1; CDR3aa: CASSPGDRTPYEQYF
j_gene: TRBJ1-1; abundance: -; len: 16; v_gene: TRBV9; CDR3aa: CASSVGRIGTYTEAFF
j_gene: TRBJ2-3; abundance: -; len: 17; v_gene: TRBV4-3; CDR3aa: CASSQESRLIYTDTQYF
j_gene: TRBJ2-3; abundance: -; len: 17; v_gene: TRBV28; CDR3aa: CASSFRWGGWETDTQYF
j_gene: TRBJ1-5; abundance: -; len: 15; v_gene: TRBV19; CDR3aa: CASSIISGTNQPQHF
j_gene: TRBJ2-1; abundance: -; len: 15; v_gene: TRBV7-6; CDR3aa: CASSLTSYSYNEQFF
j_gene: TRBJ1-1; abundance: -; len: 16; v_gene: TRBV5-1; CDR3aa: CASSLRQGAMNTEAFF
j_gene: TRBJ2-5; abundance: -; len: 15; v_gene: TRBV18; CDR3aa: CASSPTSGGLETQYF
j_gene: TRBJ2-5; abundance: -; len: 15; v_gene: TRBV4-1; CDR3aa: CASSQPDRESGTQYF
j_gene: TRBJ1-4; abundance: -; len: 16; v_gene: TRBV5-1; CDR3aa: CASSLVGGNENEKLFF
j_gene: TRBJ2-1; abundance: -; len: 15; v_gene: TRBV5-1; CDR3aa: CASRLGGASTNEQFF
j_gene: TRBJ2-5; abundance: -; len: 13; v_gene: TRBV6-5; CDR3aa: CASKTTGGETQYF
j_gene: TRBJ1-4; abundance: once; len: 14; v_gene: TRBV5-1; CDR3aa: CASSSGTGEEKLFF
j_gene: TRBJ1-4; abundance: -; len: 20; v_gene: TRBV10-1; CDR3aa: CASSADKRTRRATTNEKLFF
j_gene: TRBJ2-7; abundance: -; len: 16; v_gene: TRBV7-6; CDR3aa: CASSLARQGALGEQYF
j_gene: TRBJ2-5; abundance: few; len: 14; v_gene: TRBV30; CDR3aa: CAWSVPVLQETQYF
j_gene: TRBJ1-2; abundance: -; len: 16; v_gene: TRBV5-1; CDR3aa: CASSLASAGGNYGYTF
j_gene: TRBJ1-5; abundance: -; len: 15; v_gene: TRBV2; CDR3aa: CASSFAGALYQPQHF
j_gene: TRBJ2-7; abundance: once; len: 11; v_gene: TRBV20-1; CDR3aa: CSAAPEEEQYF
j_gene: TRBJ1-2; abundance: once; len: 15; v_gene: TRBV5-1; CDR3aa: CASSLAGQGMGGYTF
j_gene: TRBJ1-6; abundance: -; len: 14; v_gene: TRBV6-1; CDR3aa: CASKEGGNYSPLHF
j_gene: TRBJ1-1; abundance: few; len: 16; v_gene: TRBV6-5; CDR3aa: CASSYTQQGQNTEAFF
j_gene: TRBJ2-2; abundance: -; len: 16; v_gene: TRBV6-5; CDR3aa: CASSYSGLANTGELFF
j_gene: TRBJ2-5; abundance: few; len: 15; v_gene: TRBV7-9; CDR3aa: CASSEGLAGEETQYF
j_gene: TRBJ2-7; abundance: -; len: 15; v_gene: TRBV19; CDR3aa: CASSWSGTGGTEQYF
j_gene: TRBJ2-7; abundance: few; len: 13; v_gene: TRBV11-2; CDR3aa: CASSLLVWYEQYF
j_gene: TRBJ1-2; abundance: -; len: 17; v_gene: TRBV5-1; CDR3aa: CASSLRSDGGLGEGYTF
j_gene: TRBJ1-1; abundance: -; len: 14; v_gene: TRBV6-6; CDR3aa: CASSYSNPSQGAFF
j_gene: TRBJ2-3; abundance: -; len: 12; v_gene: TRBV11-2; CDR3aa: CASSLYGDTQYF
j_gene: TRBJ2-7; abundance: -; len: 13; v_gene: TRBV5-1; CDR3aa: CASSLGHAYEQYF